This record looks at one T cell receptor (beta chain) sequence and its context. Method: immunoSEQ multiplex PCR; TCRdb's copy keeps in-frame clones and lacks some. The sample carries 13,000 or so clones, 75% to 95% recorded once. All patients relapsed after autologous stem cell transplantation, and brentuximab vedotin exposure varied. Germline V lookup: CDR1 SGHRS, CDR2 YFSETQ. The CDR3 has 14 residues. The V gene lost 0 bases and the J gene lost 7 bases, with 12 bases spanning the gap. The entry originates in a study of PD-1 blockade in classical Hodgkin lymphoma. The TCR was taken from a human donor with classical Hodgkin lymphoma. V gene TRBV5-1 combines with J gene TRBJ2-3; tentatively, D is TRBD2 (5 bases). Material: peripheral blood mononuclear cells (PBMCs), obtained at baseline. CDR3 sequence reads: CASSLDPAANTQYF. Written as DNA, the CDR3 is TGCGCCAGCAGCTTGGACCCAGCGGCGAATACGCAGTATTTT.